The 23 T cell receptor beta chains in this list originate from one sample, sequenced in a study of cytotoxic CD8 clonotypes in ibrutinib-treated CLL. TCRdb's table, derived via immunoSEQ multiplex PCR, lists solely in-frame clones and lacks some. In the table there are fewer than 85,000 clones, roughly 77% of which are singletons. The source was PBMCs, collected after 12 months of ibrutinib treatment. These receptors originate from a human donor with chronic lymphocytic leukemia.

The chain joins TRBV5-4 to TRBJ1-2; D is ambiguous. The germline V gene has CDR1 SGHNT and CDR2 YYREEE (reference sequence). V dropped 3 bases and J dropped 0 bases, with 12 bases sitting between them. The CDR3 extends over 15 amino acids. The CDR3 bases are TGTGCCAGCAGCTCGGCCGCGGTGGCTAACTATGGCTACACCTTC. It encodes CASSSAAVANYGYTF.

This clone was seen only once. The genes are TRBV27 and TRBJ2-5, with 9 bases that match TRBD1. The CDR3 spans 14 residues. CDR1 is MNHEY and CDR2 is SMNVEV in the germline V gene (reference sequence). The trim removed 5 bases at V and 7 bases at J, leaving 8 bases unmatched. The CDR3 coding sequence is TGTGCCAGCAGTCCGGACAGGGGCGGTGGGACCCAGTACTTC. Translation gives CASSPDRGGGTQYF.

The rearrangement uses TRBV14 and TRBJ2-7; unclear D gene. The CDR3 covers 12 residues. V shed 4 bases and J shed 2 bases, with 6 bases lying between them. Germline lookup yields CDR1 SGHDN and CDR2 FVKESK. CDR3: CASSLRTYEQYF. DNA of the CDR3: TGTGCCAGCAGCCTCAGGACCTACGAGCAGTACTTC.

The V call is TRBV5-1, the J call TRBJ1-1; D gene uncertain. V gave up 1 base and J gave up 1 base, with 8 bases separating them. The CDR3 is 14 amino acids. CDR1 and CDR2 from the germline V gene are SGHRS and YFSETQ. Written as DNA, the CDR3 is TGCGCCAGCAGCTTGATGTGGGGGAACACTGAAGCTTTCTTT. Protein: CASSLMWGNTEAFF.

The V and J genes are TRBV6-6 and TRBJ1-5, with D uncertain. The CDR3 runs to 12 residues. V lost 6 bases and J 9 bases, leaving 12 bases between the germline ends. CDR1 MNHNY and CDR2 SVGAGI come from the germline V gene (reference sequence). Here the CDR3 reads CASSPASSPQHF. As DNA, the CDR3 is TGTGCCAGCAGCCCCGCCTCATCGCCCCAGCATTTT.

This chain links TRBV5-1 with TRBJ1-2, with D possibly being TRBD1 (5 bases). The CDR3 is 16 residues long. V shed 4 bases and J shed 4 bases, with 20 bases lying between them. Germline V gene lookup returns CDR1 SGHRS and CDR2 YFSETQ. Written as DNA, the CDR3 is TGCGCCAGCAGCCCCGGTTTGGGCCCGGGGGGCTATGGCTACACCTTC. It encodes CASSPGLGPGGYGYTF.

This chain links TRBV19 with TRBJ1-2, with 8 bases lining up with TRBD1. CDR1 LNHDA and CDR2 SQIVND come from the germline V gene (reference sequence). The junction had 5 bases not matched to a gene; V was cut back by 9 bases and J by 5 bases. This CDR3 has 12 residues. For the CDR3, the DNA is TGTGCCAGCAACAGGGGGAGATATGGCTACACCTTC. It translates to CASNRGRYGYTF. The full variable domain, its missing parts supplied by reference TRBV19 and TRBJ1-2, is DGGITQSPKYLFRKEGQNVTLSCEQNLNHDAMYWYRQDPGQGLRLIYYSQIVNDFQKGDIAEGYSVSREKKESFPLTVTSAQKNPTAFYLCASNRGRYGYTFGSGTRLTVV.

The CDR3 sequence: CASSRYPGSNQPQHF. For the CDR3, the DNA is TGTGCCAGCTCGCGATACCCGGGATCCAATCAGCCCCAGCATTTT. The rearrangement uses TRBV18 and TRBJ1-5; D ambiguous. The V gene's germline CDR1 is KGHSH and CDR2 LQKENI. This CDR3 spans 15 amino acids. Deletions cut 6 bases from V and 3 bases from J, with 15 bases between.

This clone has just one count. The chain joins TRBV7-2 to TRBJ2-3; D could derive from TRBD1 or TRBD2 (5 bases each). Deletions cut 0 bases from V and 9 bases from J, with 13 bases between. The germline V gene has CDR1 SGHTA and CDR2 FQGNSA. This CDR3 spans 14 amino acids. CDR3 sequence reads: CASSLAGAGPTQYF. The DNA of the CDR3 is TGTGCCAGCAGCTTAGCCGGGGCCGGGCCCACGCAGTATTTT.

The chain recombines TRBV19 with TRBJ2-4; 8 nucleotides line up with TRBD2. V shed 3 bases and J 0 bases; nucleotides not matched to a gene: 7. CDR1 is LNHDA, CDR2 SQIVND, per germline (reference sequence). The CDR3 is 17 amino acids. CDR3 region: CASSIGGLAGAKNIQYF. CDR3 sequence (DNA): TGTGCCAGTAGTATCGGGGGGCTAGCGGGAGCCAAAAACATTCAGTACTTC.

The chain recombines TRBV25-1 with TRBJ2-5; 7 bases line up with TRBD2. Germline V gene data show CDR1 as MGHDK and CDR2 as SYGVNS. The CDR3 length is 16 residues. J gave up 1 base and V 1 base, and 6 bases lay outside the gene matches. The CDR3 DNA sequence: TGTGCCAGCAGTGAATGGGGAGCGGGGACCCAAGAGACCCAGTACTTC. It codes for CASSEWGAGTQETQYF.

V usage is TRBV6-6 and J usage is TRBJ2-2; unclear D gene. From germline, CDR1 is MNHNY and CDR2 SVGAGI (reference sequence). There are 13 residues in the CDR3. V dropped 10 bases and J dropped 0 bases, with 9 bases sitting between them. CDR3 region: CAMGPSNTGELFF. The CDR3, as DNA: TGTGCCATGGGCCCATCGAACACCGGGGAGCTGTTTTTT.

This sequence joins TRBV14 and TRBJ2-7; weak D call: TRBD1 (6 bases). The V end lost 5 bases, the J end lost 2 bases, and 7 bases lay between the germline ends. This CDR3 region has 12 residues. The V gene's germline CDR1 is SGHDN and CDR2 FVKESK. CDR3 sequence reads: CASSGTTYEQYF. The CDR3 bases are TGTGCCAGCAGCGGGACAACCTACGAGCAGTACTTC.

The table lists this clone with a few counts. This sequence joins TRBV18 and TRBJ1-1, with 7 bases matching TRBD1. Trimming at V came to 0 bases and at J to 0 bases, leaving 7 bases not matched to a gene. The CDR3 is 17 residues long. Germline V CDR1 and CDR2: KGHSH, LQKENI. The CDR3 region has the DNA TGTGCCAGCTCACCACCCCGACAGGGCCAAATGAACACTGAAGCTTTCTTT. Translated, it gives CASSPPRQGQMNTEAFF.

This chain joins TRBV2 and TRBJ2-2; tentatively, D is TRBD1 or TRBD2 (6 bases each). The germline gives CDR1 SNHLY, CDR2 FYNNEI. The CDR3 is 12 residues long. V dropped 7 bases and J dropped 8 bases, with 11 bases sitting between them. The DNA of the CDR3 is TGTGCCAGCACGGGGGCGGATGGGGAGCTGTTTTTT. Translating it yields CASTGADGELFF.

This chain links TRBV4-2 with TRBJ2-2; D possibly corresponds to TRBD2 (6 bases). Germline loops: CDR1 LGHNA, CDR2 YNFKEQ. The CDR3 length is 17 residues. V was shortened by 4 bases and J by 0 bases, with 15 bases between the two germline ends. The CDR3 coding sequence is TGTGCCAGCAGCCCCAAAGGGAGGCCTTCGAACACCGGGGAGCTGTTTTTT. Its translation: CASSPKGRPSNTGELFF.

This clone was seen a single time. This rearrangement joins TRBV19 to TRBJ1-4, with D unresolved. Germline CDR1 LNHDA, CDR2 SQIVND (reference sequence). Trimming shortened V by 6 bases and J by 8 bases, and 19 bases separated the two germline ends. The length of the CDR3 is 15 residues. CDR3 protein: CASRARAFLGEKLFF. The CDR3 bases are TGTGCCAGTAGGGCCCGGGCCTTCTTAGGCGAAAAACTGTTTTTT.

This chain uses TRBV7-2 with TRBJ2-5; no clear D gene. This CDR3 has 14 amino acids. Germline V gene lookup returns CDR1 SGHTA and CDR2 FQGNSA. Trimming took off 1 base at V and 3 bases at J, with 9 bases between the two ends. The CDR3 coding sequence is TGTGCCAGCAGCTTAGGGGCGCAGGAAGAGACCCAGTACTTC. It encodes CASSLGAQEETQYF.

The chain couples TRBV28 to TRBJ1-1, with 8 bases that match TRBD1. This CDR3 region has 15 residues. Germline V lookup: CDR1 MDHEN, CDR2 SYDVKM. J lost 1 base, V lost 3 bases, and 4 bases had no gene match. CDR3 amino acids: CASSFNRGSNTEAFF. Written as DNA, the CDR3 is TGTGCCAGCAGTTTTAACAGGGGGTCGAACACTGAAGCTTTCTTT.

This chain uses TRBV28 with TRBJ1-4; D is possibly TRBD1 (5 bases). V was pared by 2 bases and J by 10 bases, with 11 bases between. The CDR3 is made up of 13 amino acids. Germline V gives CDR1 MDHEN, CDR2 SYDVKM. The CDR3 coding sequence is TGTGCCAGCAGTTTAGGAGGGGAGGGAAAACTGTTTTTT. Translating gives CASSLGGEGKLFF.

The gene calls are TRBV5-8 and TRBJ2-5; no firm D call. There are 15 residues in the CDR3. The V and J ends lost 0 bases and 0 bases respectively, with 9 bases between them. Germline loops: CDR1 SGHTS, CDR2 YDEGEE. The CDR3 here is CASSLGRTYQETQYF. CDR3 DNA: TGTGCCAGCAGCTTGGGCAGGACGTACCAAGAGACCCAGTACTTC. Full variable domain (missing parts from reference TRBV5-8 and TRBJ2-5): EAGVTQSPTHLIKTRGQQATLRCSPISGHTSVYWYQQALGLGLQFLLWYDEGEERNRGNFPPRFSGRQFPNYSSELNVNALELEDSALYLCASSLGRTYQETQYFGPGTRLLVL.

Only one count was recorded for this clone. V and J are TRBV7-6 and TRBJ2-7, with D unresolved. The CDR3 is 12 amino acids. Germline CDR1 SGHVS, CDR2 FNYEAQ. The V and J ends lost 5 bases and 4 bases respectively, with 9 bases between them. Here the CDR3 reads CASSLDTYEQYF. The CDR3 DNA is TGTGCCAGCAGCCTAGACACGTACGAGCAGTACTTC.

The chain joins TRBV28 to TRBJ2-7; TRBD1 agrees at 7 bases. V lost 6 bases to trimming and J lost 0 bases; unmatched junction nucleotides: 2. The V gene's germline CDR1 is MDHEN and CDR2 SYDVKM. CDR3 length: 13 residues. This CDR3 reads CASSGTASYEQYF. CDR3 nucleotides: TGTGCCAGCAGCGGGACAGCCTCCTACGAGCAGTACTTC.